Presented here are 25 T cell receptor beta chains from one specimen sequenced in a study of blood T cell repertoires in COVID-19. Here immunoSEQ multiplex PCR was the method, and the copy in TCRdb shows in-frame clones only, minus some. In the table there are 210,000 or so clones, under 80% of which are singletons. The sample comprised peripheral blood. The source of these receptors is a man aged 45-65 years who had recovered from COVID-19.

This chain links TRBV7-6 with TRBJ2-5; a possible D gene is TRBD1 (5 bases). The CDR3 covers 17 residues. Germline CDR1 and CDR2: SGHVS and FNYEAQ. V lost 5 bases, J lost 5 bases, and 24 bases lay in between. The CDR3 loop is CASSPRRPGWSRETQYF. The CDR3, as DNA: TGTGCCAGCAGCCCCCGACGGCCAGGGTGGTCCCGGGAGACCCAGTACTTC. Combining the CDR3 with reference TRBV7-6 and TRBJ2-5 gives the whole variable domain GAGVSQSPRYKVTKRGQDVALRCDPISGHVSLYWYRQALGQGPEFLTYFNYEAQQDKSGLPNDRFSAERPEGSISTLTIQRTEQRDSAMYRCASSPRRPGWSRETQYFGPGTRLLVL.

The CDR3 region is CASSPYRGADTEAFF. In nucleotides, the CDR3 is TGTGCCAGCAGCCCTTACAGGGGGGCGGACACTGAAGCTTTCTTT. The gene calls are TRBV28 and TRBJ1-1, with TRBD1 identical over 8 bases. V trimming: 6 bases; J trimming: 3 bases; junction bases outside the gene matches: 9. The CDR3 has 15 residues. Germline assignment: CDR1 MDHEN and CDR2 SYDVKM.

Only one count was recorded for this clone. The chain links TRBV19 to TRBJ1-1; 7 positions match TRBD1. This CDR3 spans 15 amino acids. Germline-derived CDR1 and CDR2 are LNHDA and SQIVND (reference sequence). With V trimmed by 4 bases and J by 3 bases, 8 bases remained unmatched. The CDR3: CASSSWGQFDTEAFF. The DNA of the CDR3 is TGTGCCAGTAGTAGTTGGGGACAGTTCGACACTGAAGCTTTCTTT.

The rearrangement joins TRBV13 to TRBJ1-2, with D perhaps matching TRBD1 (5 bases). Per germline, CDR1 PRHDT and CDR2 FYEKMQ (reference sequence). This CDR3 comprises 15 residues. V lost 0 bases to trimming and J lost 6 bases, with 14 bases between them. For the CDR3, the DNA is TGTGCCAGCAGCTTAGGGTTGGGAGGGGCTAATGGCTACACCTTC. Translated: CASSLGLGGANGYTF.

This clone has only one observation. The chain carries TRBV5-1 and TRBJ1-4, with TRBD1 matching over 7 bases. V lost 1 base to trimming and J lost 8 bases; unmatched junction nucleotides: 11. In germline, CDR1 is SGHRS, CDR2 YFSETQ. The CDR3 length is 16 residues. The chain's CDR3 is CASSLLNRGAGEKLFF. CDR3 bases: TGCGCCAGCAGCTTGTTGAACAGGGGCGCCGGGGAAAAACTGTTTTTT.

The chain combines TRBV5-5 with TRBJ2-1, with D perhaps matching TRBD2 (5 bases). The germline CDR1 and CDR2 sequences are SGHKS and YYEKEE (reference sequence). The CDR3 sequence is 15 residues long. V was cut by 1 base and J by 4 bases, with 12 bases left in between. The CDR3 DNA reads as TGTGCCAGCAGCTTGCTCGCGGGTGCATACAATGAGCAGTTCTTC. Translated, it gives CASSLLAGAYNEQFF.

The chain recombines TRBV9 with TRBJ1-1, with 10 bases identical to TRBD1. The V and J ends lost 4 bases and 1 base, in that order; junction bases with no gene match: 7. CDR1 and CDR2 (germline): SGDLS, YYNGEE. The CDR3 has 16 residues. CDR3 region: CASSNDRDRGNTEAFF. In DNA form, the CDR3 reads TGTGCCAGCAGCAATGATAGGGACAGGGGGAACACTGAAGCTTTCTTT.

This rearrangement joins TRBV18 to TRBJ2-2, with 8 bases aligning to TRBD2. The length of the CDR3 is 16 residues. The ends lost 4 bases at V and 3 bases at J; junction bases unmatched: 7. Germline V lookup: CDR1 KGHSH, CDR2 LQKENI. CDR3: CASSLQTSVDTGELFF. The CDR3 DNA sequence: TGTGCCAGCTCACTGCAGACTAGCGTCGACACCGGGGAGCTGTTTTTT. Complete variable domain (other parts from reference TRBV18 and TRBJ2-2): NAGVMQNPRHLVRRRGQEARLRCSPMKGHSHVYWYRQLPEEGLKFMVYLQKENIIDESGMPKERFSAEFPKEGPSILRIQQVVRGDSAAYFCASSLQTSVDTGELFFGEGSRLTVL.

The chain uses TRBV4-1 and TRBJ2-4; D may be TRBD1 (6 bases). The CDR3 contains 19 residues. Germline CDR1 is MGHRA and CDR2 is YSYEKL. Deletions cut 0 bases from V and 3 bases from J, with 21 bases between. The DNA for the CDR3 is TGCGCCAGCAGCCAAGATGCAGGGGATAGTCAACGTGGCAAAAACATTCAGTACTTC. Its protein is CASSQDAGDSQRGKNIQYF.

This clone came up once. This chain joins TRBV12-1 and TRBJ2-3; the DNA was not compared with TRBD2, the D call given in the table. TRBV12-1 is classified as a pseudogene. The CDR3 consists of 17 residues. The DNA of the CDR3 is TGTGCCAGCAGCTTTGGGTTCCCCGGGACTGAAACAGATACGCAGTATTTT. This encodes CASSFGFPGTETDTQYF.

This clone is a singleton in its sample. The chain carries TRBV19 and TRBJ2-2; D unclear. V gave up 4 bases and J gave up 7 bases, with 7 bases separating them. Germline assignment: CDR1 LNHDA and CDR2 SQIVND (reference sequence). There are 12 residues in the CDR3. The CDR3 DNA is TGTGCCAGTAGTAAAGCAGGCGGGGAGCTGTTTTTT. Translated, it gives CASSKAGGELFF.

The V gene is TRBV12-3 or TRBV12-4, the J gene TRBJ1-3; D unclear. The CDR3 runs to 12 residues. Trimming took off 4 bases at V and 3 bases at J, with 4 bases between the two ends. The CDR3 coding sequence is TGTGCCAGCAGTTCAATTGGAAACACCATATATTTT. Its translation is CASSSIGNTIYF.

V and J are TRBV2 and TRBJ1-4; 11 bases fit TRBD1. The CDR3 loop spans 14 amino acids. V dropped 7 bases and J dropped 8; count of bases not matched to a gene: 6. Germline V lookup: CDR1 SNHLY, CDR2 FYNNEI. CDR3 bases: TGTGCCAGCATCACCGGGACAGGGGGGGAAAAACTGTTTTTT. This gives the protein CASITGTGGEKLFF.

The V gene is TRBV2, the J gene TRBJ2-3; 12 bases are a match to TRBD2. From germline, CDR1 is SNHLY and CDR2 FYNNEI. V shed 6 bases, J shed 0 bases, and the junction held 4 bases outside the gene matches. CDR3 length equals 16 residues. Here the CDR3 DNA reads TGTGCCAGCAGGGGAGGGACTAGCGGGAGCACAGATACGCAGTATTTT. Protein sequence: CASRGGTSGSTDTQYF.

The rearrangement joins TRBV5-1 to TRBJ2-7, with 7 bases matching TRBD1. The CDR3 contains 13 residues. V shed 4 bases, J shed 3 bases, and the junction held 4 bases outside the gene matches. Germline CDR1 is SGHRS and CDR2 is YFSETQ. The CDR3 protein is CASSGTANYEQYF. The CDR3 DNA follows: TGCGCCAGCAGCGGGACAGCGAACTACGAGCAGTACTTC.

This sequence joins TRBV9 and TRBJ1-4, with 11 nucleotides matching TRBD1. The CDR3 spans 16 residues. V dropped 0 bases and J dropped 7; count of bases not matched to a gene: 5. CDR1 SGDLS and CDR2 YYNGEE come from the germline V gene. The CDR3 sequence: CASSVGTGGGGEKLFF. The CDR3, as DNA: TGTGCCAGCAGCGTAGGGACAGGGGGCGGTGGTGAAAAACTGTTTTTT.

The CDR3 sequence: CASSDSLNYGYTF. CDR3 DNA: TGTGCCAGTTCGGACAGCCTTAACTATGGCTACACCTTC. This chain links TRBV27 with TRBJ1-2; tentative D call: TRBD1 (6 bases). CDR3 length equals 13 residues. Germline V lookup: CDR1 MNHEY, CDR2 SMNVEV (reference sequence). V lost 9 bases, J lost 1 base, and 12 bases lay in between.

This clone was seen just once. The gene calls are TRBV7-5 and TRBJ2-7; the D call in the table, TRBD2, was not verified against the DNA. TRBV7-5 is a known pseudogene. The CDR3 length is 16 residues. The DNA for the CDR3 is TGTGTCAGAAGACACAGGCGGACTAGCGGTCCCTACGAGCAGTACTTC. Amino acid sequence: CVRRHRRTSGPYEQYF.

The rearrangement joins TRBV30 to TRBJ1-3; no definite D call. V was cut by 7 bases and J by 3 bases, with 16 bases left in between. The CDR3 runs 14 residues. The germline V gene has CDR1 GTSNPN and CDR2 SVGIG (reference sequence). CDR3 DNA sequence: TGTGCCTCTACGACGGGGAGGAATGGAAACACCATATATTTT. This gives the protein CASTTGRNGNTIYF.

V usage is TRBV7-9 and J usage is TRBJ1-5, with 10 bases identical to TRBD1. With V trimmed by 8 bases and J by 7 bases, 5 bases remained unmatched. Germline CDR1 reads SEHNR; CDR2 reads FQNEAQ (reference sequence). The CDR3 spans 13 residues. The CDR3: CASARTGGQPQHF. The CDR3 DNA reads TGTGCCAGCGCGCGGACAGGGGGGCAGCCCCAGCATTTT.

In DNA form, the CDR3 reads TGTGCCAGCAGTTGGGACAGGGGGCTCGCTTTCTTT. This sequence encodes CASSWDRGLAFF. The rearrangement uses TRBV6-5 and TRBJ1-1; 12 bases line up with TRBD1. This CDR3 contains 12 residues. Germline V CDR1 and CDR2: MNHEY, SVGAGI. After removal of 4 bases from V and 11 bases from J, the junction contained 2 bases not matched to a gene.

This clone appeared a single time. The chain employs TRBV2 and TRBJ2-3, with D possibly TRBD2 on 6 matching bases. Looked up from germline, CDR1 is SNHLY and CDR2 is FYNNEI. Trimming pared 6 bases from V and 3 bases from J, leaving 7 bases between. The CDR3 runs to 12 residues. The CDR3 reads CASREGTDTQYF. The CDR3 nucleotides read TGTGCCAGCAGGGAGGGGACAGATACGCAGTATTTT.

The J gene is TRBJ2-7, the V gene TRBV27, with D tentatively TRBD1 (6 bases). The CDR3 spans 14 residues. CDR1 and CDR2 from the germline V gene are MNHEY and SMNVEV (reference sequence). The ends were cut back, 6 bases at V and 3 bases at J, with 15 bases in the middle. This CDR3 is CASSPDRFFYEQYF. CDR3 nucleotides: TGTGCCAGCAGCCCGGACAGATTTTTCTACGAGCAGTACTTC.

The J gene is TRBJ1-4, the V gene TRBV7-8; D unresolved. The CDR3 consists of 15 residues. The germline V gene has CDR1 SGHVS and CDR2 FQNEAQ. V was shortened by 4 bases and J by 8 bases, with 17 bases between the two germline ends. The CDR3 sequence: CASSSAPVGGEKLFF. The CDR3 DNA reads as TGTGCCAGCAGCTCAGCCCCCGTTGGTGGCGAAAAACTGTTTTTT.

J is TRBJ2-7 and V is TRBV24-1; D might be TRBD2 (6 bases). This CDR3 contains 13 residues. Germline CDR1 reads KGHDR; CDR2 reads SFDVKD. V dropped 3 bases and J dropped 5 bases, with 10 bases sitting between them. The CDR3 sequence: CATSDGGSDEQYF. In nucleotides, the CDR3 is TGTGCCACCAGTGATGGAGGGTCCGACGAGCAGTACTTC.